The entry below describes one T cell receptor beta chain. Its antigen is not known. These data are taken from a study of T cell repertoires in cytomegalovirus infection. Study-level information: Public TCR beta signatures were indicative of both CMV infection and a matching HLA type.

TCRdb re-derived calls from the reads in MiXCR, one entry per CDR3 protein. The sample yields over 150,000 distinct CDR3 sequences, about 18% seen once. General study findings and limits: Summed frequency of shared TCR beta families picked out CMV carriers who also had the relevant HLA. Clonotype analysis showed dominance of the ex vivo response by HLA-C-restricted CMV-specific TCR beta clonotypes.

Trimming took off 2 bases at V and 7 bases at J, with 12 bases between the two ends. The CDR3 length is 14 residues. Per germline, CDR1 SGHTA and CDR2 FQGNSA. Sequenced sample: CD8+ T cells from PBMCs. The TCR comes from a human donor in good health (CMV status not recorded). Some clones in this sample may be carry-over from other donors' samples. This chain links TRBV7-2 with TRBJ1-5; the D gene is possibly TRBD1 (5 bases). The CDR3 region has the DNA TGTGCCAGCAGCTTAAGAGGGGCTAGACAGCCCCAGCATTTT. Protein sequence: CASSLRGARQPQHF.